In its sample, the clone carrying this TCR beta chain was seen a few times. This entry is derived from a study of blood T cells in healthy people across ages. Then a second PCR, running roughly 7 to 11 cycles, was carried out with a sample-barcoded 5' primer and a J-beta primer mix. TCRdb re-called the 5' RACE reads through MiXCR, storing one row per CDR3 protein. The repertoire holds about 1.8 million distinct CDR3 sequences, around half seen once, with 2% to 2.5% in the top ten. The CDR3 is 14 amino acids. The germline CDR1 and CDR2 sequences are LNHNV and YYDKDF (reference sequence). V was trimmed by 0 bases and J by 9 bases, leaving 12 bases between them.

The chain has TRBV15 and TRBJ2-1; no reliable D call. The specimen was blood. This clonotype was sampled from a woman aged 40-49 years in good health. CDR3 sequence: CATSRDPSRAEQFF. Here the CDR3 DNA reads TGTGCCACCAGCAGAGATCCGTCACGCGCTGAGCAGTTCTTC.